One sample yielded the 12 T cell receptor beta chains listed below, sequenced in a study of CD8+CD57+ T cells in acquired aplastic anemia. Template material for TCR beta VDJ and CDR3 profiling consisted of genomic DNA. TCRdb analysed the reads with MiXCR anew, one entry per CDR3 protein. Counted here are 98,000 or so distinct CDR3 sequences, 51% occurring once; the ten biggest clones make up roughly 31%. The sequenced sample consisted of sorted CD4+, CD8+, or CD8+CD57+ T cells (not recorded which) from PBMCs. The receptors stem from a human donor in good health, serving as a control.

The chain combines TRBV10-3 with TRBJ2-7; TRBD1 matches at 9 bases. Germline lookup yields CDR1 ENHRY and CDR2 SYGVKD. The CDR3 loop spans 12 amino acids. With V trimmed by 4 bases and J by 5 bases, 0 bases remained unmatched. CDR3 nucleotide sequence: TGTGCCATCAGTGGGACAGGGGACGAGCAGTACTTC. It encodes CAISGTGDEQYF.

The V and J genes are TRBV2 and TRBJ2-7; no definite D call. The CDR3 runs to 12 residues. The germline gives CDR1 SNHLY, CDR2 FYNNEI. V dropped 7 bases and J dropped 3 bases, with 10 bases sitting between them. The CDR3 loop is CASTRDVYEQYF. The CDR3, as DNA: TGTGCCAGCACTAGAGACGTCTACGAGCAGTACTTC.

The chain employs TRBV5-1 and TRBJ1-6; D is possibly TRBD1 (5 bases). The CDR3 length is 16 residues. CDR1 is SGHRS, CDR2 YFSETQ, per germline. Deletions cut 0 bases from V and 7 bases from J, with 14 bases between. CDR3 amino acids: CASSLDRWTQNSPLHF. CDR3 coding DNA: TGCGCCAGCAGCTTGGATCGGTGGACACAAAATTCACCCCTCCACTTT. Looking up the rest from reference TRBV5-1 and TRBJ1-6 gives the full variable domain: KAGVTQTPRYLIKTRGQQVTLSCSPISGHRSVSWYQQTPGQGLQFLFEYFSETQRNKGNFPGRFSGRQFSNSRSEMNVSTLELGDSALYLCASSLDRWTQNSPLHFGNGTRLTVT.

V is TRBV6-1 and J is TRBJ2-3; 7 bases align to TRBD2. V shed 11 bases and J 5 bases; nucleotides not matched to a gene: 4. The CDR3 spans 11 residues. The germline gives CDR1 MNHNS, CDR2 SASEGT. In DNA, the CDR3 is TGTGCCTGCGGGGGTGGAGATACGCAGTATTTT. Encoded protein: CACGGGDTQYF.

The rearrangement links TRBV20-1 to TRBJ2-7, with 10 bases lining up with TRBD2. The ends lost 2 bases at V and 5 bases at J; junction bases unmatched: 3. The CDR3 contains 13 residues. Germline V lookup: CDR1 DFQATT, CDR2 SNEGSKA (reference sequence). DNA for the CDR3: TGCAGTGCTAGACTAGCGGGAGCTAACGAGCAGTACTTC. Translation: CSARLAGANEQYF.

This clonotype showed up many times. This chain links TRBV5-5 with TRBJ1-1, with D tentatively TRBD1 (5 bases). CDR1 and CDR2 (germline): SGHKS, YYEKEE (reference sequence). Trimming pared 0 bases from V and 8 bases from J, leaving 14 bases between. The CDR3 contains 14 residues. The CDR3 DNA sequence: TGTGCCAGCAGCTTGGAATACGCAGGGACCGAAGCTTTCTTT. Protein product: CASSLEYAGTEAFF.

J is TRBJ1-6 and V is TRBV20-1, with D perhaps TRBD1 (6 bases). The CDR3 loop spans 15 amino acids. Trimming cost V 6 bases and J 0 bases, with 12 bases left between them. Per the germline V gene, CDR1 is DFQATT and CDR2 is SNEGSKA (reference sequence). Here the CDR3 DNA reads TGCAGTGCGAGGACAGAGAGCTCCTATAATTCACCCCTCCACTTT. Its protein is CSARTESSYNSPLHF.

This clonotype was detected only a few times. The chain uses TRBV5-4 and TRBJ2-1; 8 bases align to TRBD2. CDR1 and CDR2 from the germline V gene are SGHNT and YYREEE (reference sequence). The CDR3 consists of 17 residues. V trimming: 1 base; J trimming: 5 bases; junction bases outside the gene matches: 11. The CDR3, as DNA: TGTGCCAGCAGCTTGCGCGGGGGGTCCATAGTCAACAATGAGCAGTTCTTC. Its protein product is CASSLRGGSIVNNEQFF.

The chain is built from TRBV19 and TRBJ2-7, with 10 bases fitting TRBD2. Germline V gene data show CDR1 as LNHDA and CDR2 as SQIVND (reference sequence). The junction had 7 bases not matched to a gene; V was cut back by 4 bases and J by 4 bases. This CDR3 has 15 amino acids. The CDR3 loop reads CASSNPTSGRYEQYF. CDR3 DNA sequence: TGTGCCAGTAGTAACCCGACTAGCGGGCGATACGAGCAGTACTTC.

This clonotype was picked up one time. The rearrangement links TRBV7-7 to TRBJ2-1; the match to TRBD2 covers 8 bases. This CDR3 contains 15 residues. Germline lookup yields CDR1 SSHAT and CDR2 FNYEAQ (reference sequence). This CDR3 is CASGLSGASYNEQFF. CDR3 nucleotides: TGTGCTAGCGGACTTAGCGGGGCCTCCTACAATGAGCAGTTCTTC.

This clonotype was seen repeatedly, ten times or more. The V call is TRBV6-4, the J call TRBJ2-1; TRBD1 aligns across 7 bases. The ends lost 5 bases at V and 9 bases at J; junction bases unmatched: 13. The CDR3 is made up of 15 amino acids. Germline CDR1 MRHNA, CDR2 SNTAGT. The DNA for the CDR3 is TGTGCCAGCAGTAAGGGGGCGTGGGCCTACCCTGAGCAGTTCTTC. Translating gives CASSKGAWAYPEQFF.

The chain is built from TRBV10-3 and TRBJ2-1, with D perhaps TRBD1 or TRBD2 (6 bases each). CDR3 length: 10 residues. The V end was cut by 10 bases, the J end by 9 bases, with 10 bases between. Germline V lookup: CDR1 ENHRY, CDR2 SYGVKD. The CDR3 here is CATGGSEQFF. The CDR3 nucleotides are TGTGCCACCGGGGGCAGTGAGCAGTTCTTC.